A single sample gave rise to the 15 T cell receptor beta chains below, sequenced in a study of blood T cell repertoires in COVID-19. Sequencing used immunoSEQ multiplex PCR; TCRdb keeps in-frame clones, though not all of them. The table lists roughly 49,000 clones, 84% of them singletons, with 1.5% to 2% in the top ten. Sequences were obtained from peripheral blood. The receptors here all came from a man over 45 with acute or convalescent COVID-19.

This chain uses TRBV5-6 with TRBJ1-2, with TRBD1 identical over 10 bases. Trimming cost V 3 bases and J 7 bases; bases outside gene matches: 9. The CDR3 runs to 15 residues. Germline V gene sequence: CDR1 SGHDT, CDR2 YYEEEE. CDR3 DNA: TGTGCCAGCAGCTGGGGACAGGGGAGTTTTGGTGGCTACACCTTC. It is translated as CASSWGQGSFGGYTF.

The rearrangement links TRBV12-3 or TRBV12-4 to TRBJ1-2; 9 bases map to TRBD1. V shed 4 bases, J shed 5 bases, and the junction held 2 bases outside the gene matches. The CDR3 has 13 amino acids. DNA of the CDR3: TGTGCCAGCAGTTACAGGGGGCTTTATGGCTACACCTTC. It translates to CASSYRGLYGYTF.

This chain links TRBV5-1 with TRBJ2-7; 12 nucleotides match TRBD1. The CDR3 runs to 16 residues. The germline gives CDR1 SGHRS, CDR2 YFSETQ. Losses at the gene ends were 4 bases for V and 3 bases for J; bases not matched to a gene: 8. The CDR3 loop is CASSDGTGGVGYEQYF. The CDR3 DNA is TGCGCCAGCAGCGACGGGACAGGGGGCGTCGGCTACGAGCAGTACTTC. Supplemented by reference TRBV5-1 and TRBJ2-7, the full variable domain reads KAGVTQTPRYLIKTRGQQVTLSCSPISGHRSVSWYQQTPGQGLQFLFEYFSETQRNKGNFPGRFSGRQFSNSRSEMNVSTLELGDSALYLCASSDGTGGVGYEQYFGPGTRLTVT.

This chain uses TRBV19 with TRBJ1-2; D unresolved. Per the germline V gene, CDR1 is LNHDA and CDR2 is SQIVND (reference sequence). The CDR3 contains 14 residues. The ends were cut back, 6 bases at V and 1 base at J, with 12 bases in the middle. CDR3 sequence: CASRVSGDNYGYTF. CDR3 bases: TGTGCCAGTAGAGTATCAGGTGATAACTATGGCTACACCTTC. Complete variable domain (other parts from reference TRBV19 and TRBJ1-2): DGGITQSPKYLFRKEGQNVTLSCEQNLNHDAMYWYRQDPGQGLRLIYYSQIVNDFQKGDIAEGYSVSREKKESFPLTVTSAQKNPTAFYLCASRVSGDNYGYTFGSGTRLTVV.

The chain carries TRBV7-9 and TRBJ2-1; 10 bases are a match to TRBD2. This CDR3 spans 15 amino acids. With 5 bases clipped from V and 6 bases from J, the junction kept 7 bases outside the gene matches. CDR1 is SEHNR and CDR2 is FQNEAQ in the germline V gene (reference sequence). The CDR3 coding sequence is TGTGCCAGCAGCCGTTCTAGCGGGGGACGCAATGAGCAGTTCTTC. It is translated as CASSRSSGGRNEQFF.

This chain connects TRBV6-2 or TRBV6-3 to TRBJ2-1, with D possibly matching TRBD2 (6 bases). The germline V gene encodes CDR1 MNHEY and CDR2 SVGEGT. The CDR3 is 18 residues long. The germline V and J ends were trimmed by 5 bases and 7 bases, with 27 bases remaining between them. CDR3: CASSTPMRKASGSNEQFF. DNA for the CDR3: TGTGCCAGCAGTACCCCCATGCGGAAAGCCAGCGGGTCTAATGAGCAGTTCTTC.

The chain links TRBV5-5 to TRBJ1-2, with D perhaps matching TRBD1 (5 bases). Germline V gene data show CDR1 as SGHKS and CDR2 as YYEKEE (reference sequence). The V end lost 4 bases, the J end lost 4 bases, and 11 bases lay between the germline ends. The CDR3 loop spans 13 amino acids. CDR3 residues: CASSQGPAYGYTF. The CDR3 DNA is TGTGCCAGCAGCCAGGGTCCTGCCTATGGCTACACCTTC.

The chain joins TRBV19 to TRBJ1-6; D unclear. The CDR3 totals 14 residues. CDR1 is LNHDA and CDR2 is SQIVND in the germline V gene (reference sequence). V lost 5 bases and J lost 5, with 10 bases in between. Written as DNA, the CDR3 is TGTGCCAGTAGTCCGACACAAAATAATTCACCCCTCCACTTT. Its translation is CASSPTQNNSPLHF.

This chain links TRBV6-2 or TRBV6-3 with TRBJ1-2; D is unresolved. This CDR3 has 13 residues. In germline, CDR1 is MNHEY, CDR2 SVGEGT. Trimming took 6 bases from V and 3 from J, leaving 11 bases between them. The CDR3 DNA is TGTGCCAGCAGCTCCCCACATCACTATGGCTACACCTTC. Amino acid sequence: CASSSPHHYGYTF.

The rearrangement uses TRBV27 and TRBJ1-6; tentatively, D is TRBD1 (5 bases). The CDR3 consists of 14 residues. With 3 bases removed from V and 6 bases from J, the gap between germline ends came to 9 bases. Germline V gene data show CDR1 as MNHEY and CDR2 as SMNVEV (reference sequence). The CDR3 sequence is CASSFQGSNSPLHF. As DNA, the CDR3 is TGTGCCAGCAGTTTTCAGGGATCTAATTCACCCCTCCACTTT.

This chain links TRBV5-1 with TRBJ1-4; D unresolved. With 3 bases removed from V and 4 bases from J, the gap between germline ends came to 16 bases. The CDR3 runs to 16 residues. Germline CDR1 and CDR2: SGHRS and YFSETQ. CDR3 DNA: TGCGCCAGCAGCTCCGAGGGAAGGCGAGTTAATGAAAAACTGTTTTTT. It is translated as CASSSEGRRVNEKLFF.

V gene TRBV18 combines with J gene TRBJ2-3; the D gene is possibly TRBD2 (5 bases). Germline V CDR1 and CDR2: KGHSH, LQKENI. V dropped 3 bases and J dropped 1 base, with 14 bases sitting between them. The CDR3 has 16 amino acids. In DNA, the CDR3 is TGTGCCAGCTCACCCGTACCCCCGGAGGGCACAGATACGCAGTATTTT. Residues: CASSPVPPEGTDTQYF.

The J gene is TRBJ1-5, the V gene TRBV28; D not resolved. CDR3 size: 12 residues. The germline V gene has CDR1 MDHEN and CDR2 SYDVKM. V was trimmed by 5 bases and J by 6 bases, leaving 8 bases between them. Written as DNA, the CDR3 is TGTGCCAGCAGTCGAGGTGGTCAGCCCCAGCATTTT. Protein sequence: CASSRGGQPQHF.

The chain employs TRBV2 and TRBJ2-7, with D maybe TRBD2 (6 bases). CDR1 is SNHLY, CDR2 FYNNEI, per germline. Trimming left V 3 bases short and J 2 bases short, with 11 bases between. This CDR3 has 14 amino acids. CDR3 sequence (DNA): TGTGCCAGCAGTGAGGAGGGCGGCCCCTACGAGCAGTACTTC. As protein: CASSEEGGPYEQYF.

The gene calls are TRBV21-1 and TRBJ2-7; the table's D gene call, TRBD2, was not cross checked with the DNA. TRBV21-1 is listed as a pseudogene. The CDR3 spans 14 residues. DNA for the CDR3: TGTGCCAGCGGACCGGGACTAGCTTTCTGGGAGCAGTACTTC. It yields the protein CASGPGLAFWEQYF.